These T cell receptor beta chains were read from a single sample in a study of regulatory T cells in long-lasting Graves disease. One entry per CDR3 protein results from TCRdb running MiXCR on the multiplex PCR reads. The repertoire holds a few hundred thousand distinct CDR3 sequences, about 20% seen once, with 11% to 15% in the top ten. The sample was also reused in another study, on T cells in Graves' hyperthyroidism and ophthalmopathy.

The sample consisted of peripheral blood mononuclear cells (PBMCs), taken at new diagnosis, from a patient treated with antithyroid drugs. Source of these receptors: a woman aged 30 to 39 with Graves disease. Each CDR3 is given with its conserved first and last residue. A D gene is named only where the DNA matches it firmly. The listing skips clone size in some rows; elsewhere it reads once, few, many or a size class.

D gene: -; J gene: TRBJ1-2; clone size: many; V gene: TRBV11-2; CDR3 DNA: TGTGCCAGCAGCCTAACAATAACCGGTGGCTACACCTTC; CDR3 protein: CASSLTITGGYTF
D gene: -; J gene: TRBJ1-5; clone size: many; V gene: TRBV15; CDR3 DNA: TGTGCCACCAGCAGAGATCGACGGACCCGGGGTCAGCCCCAGCATTTT; CDR3 protein: CATSRDRRTRGQPQHF
D gene: -; J gene: TRBJ1-5; clone size: -; V gene: TRBV4-1; CDR3 DNA: TGCGCCAGCAGCCGAGTAGGGTATCAGCCCCAGCATTTT; CDR3 protein: CASSRVGYQPQHF
D gene: -; J gene: TRBJ1-2; clone size: many; V gene: TRBV6-1; CDR3 DNA: TGTGCCACCACGACAGTAGGGGCGGAGGACTATGGCTACACCTTC; CDR3 protein: CATTTVGAEDYGYTF
D gene: TRBD1; J gene: TRBJ1-2; clone size: many; V gene: TRBV12-3/TRBV12-4; CDR3 DNA: TGTGCCAGCAGTTTAGCGCACAGGGGGCTGTATGGCTACACCTTC; CDR3 protein: CASSLAHRGLYGYTF
D gene: TRBD1; J gene: TRBJ2-3; clone size: few; V gene: TRBV18; CDR3 DNA: TGTGCCAGCTCACCGGGACAGCGAAGCACAGATACGCAGTATTTT; CDR3 protein: CASSPGQRSTDTQYF
D gene: TRBD2; J gene: TRBJ2-5; clone size: -; V gene: TRBV12-3/TRBV12-4; CDR3 DNA: TGTGCCAGCAGGACTATAGCGGGGGGAGAGACCCAGTACTTC; CDR3 protein: CASRTIAGGETQYF
D gene: -; J gene: TRBJ1-4; clone size: -; V gene: TRBV29-1; CDR3 DNA: TGCAGCGGCCTGGACAGTCTACGTGAAAAACTGTTTTTT; CDR3 protein: CSGLDSLREKLFF
D gene: -; J gene: TRBJ2-3; clone size: few; V gene: TRBV4-2; CDR3 DNA: TGTGCCAGCAGCCAAGTAGGTCTCGTGGGGGACACAGATACGCAGTATTTT; CDR3 protein: CASSQVGLVGDTDTQYF
D gene: TRBD1; J gene: TRBJ2-3; clone size: -; V gene: TRBV6-1; CDR3 DNA: TGTGCCAGCAGCTCACCGGGACAGGGCTCAGATACGCAGTATTTT; CDR3 protein: CASSSPGQGSDTQYF
D gene: TRBD2; J gene: TRBJ2-1; clone size: many; V gene: TRBV7-2; CDR3 DNA: TGTGCCAGCAGCTCCCTCGGCGGGGGGACCAAAAATGAGCAGTTCTTC; CDR3 protein: CASSSLGGGTKNEQFF
D gene: -; J gene: TRBJ1-1; clone size: few; V gene: TRBV19; CDR3 DNA: TGTGCCAGTATCCAGAACACTGAAGCTTTCTTT; CDR3 protein: CASIQNTEAFF
D gene: -; J gene: TRBJ2-2; clone size: -; V gene: TRBV4-1; CDR3 DNA: TGCGCCAGCAGCCAAGATCACGGGTGGTTGAGCACCGGGGAGCTGTTTTTT; CDR3 protein: CASSQDHGWLSTGELFF
D gene: -; J gene: TRBJ1-1; clone size: many; V gene: TRBV15; CDR3 DNA: TGTGCCACCAGCAGAGATGGAGGGGCGGGCACTGAAGCTTTCTTT; CDR3 protein: CATSRDGGAGTEAFF
D gene: -; J gene: TRBJ1-2; clone size: many; V gene: TRBV19; CDR3 DNA: TGTGCCAGTCGCCCTGGGACAATTTTCCACTATGGCTACACCTTC; CDR3 protein: CASRPGTIFHYGYTF
D gene: TRBD1; J gene: TRBJ2-5; clone size: many; V gene: TRBV6-1; CDR3 DNA: TGTGCCAGCAGTCAAGACAAAGGGGACAGGGCCCAGTACTTC; CDR3 protein: CASSQDKGDRAQYF
D gene: TRBD1; J gene: TRBJ1-1; clone size: many; V gene: TRBV20-1; CDR3 DNA: TGCAGTGCTAGTTCACTCGCAGGGGGCTGGGACACTGAAGCTTTCTTT; CDR3 protein: CSASSLAGGWDTEAFF
D gene: -; J gene: TRBJ2-2; clone size: many; V gene: TRBV5-5; CDR3 DNA: TGTGCCAGCAGCTTGGGACAGTTAATCACCGGGGAGCTGTTTTTT; CDR3 protein: CASSLGQLITGELFF
D gene: -; J gene: TRBJ2-2; clone size: many; V gene: TRBV7-2; CDR3 DNA: TGTGCCAGCAGCCCCCCCGGCAGGGGAGGCGGGGAGCTGTTTTTT; CDR3 protein: CASSPPGRGGGELFF
D gene: TRBD2; J gene: TRBJ2-7; clone size: many; V gene: TRBV12-3/TRBV12-4; CDR3 DNA: TGTGCCAGCTCCGAGGGACTAGCCTACGAGCAGTACTTC; CDR3 protein: CASSEGLAYEQYF
D gene: TRBD2; J gene: TRBJ2-3; clone size: many; V gene: TRBV5-1; CDR3 DNA: TGCGCCAGCAGCTCCCCCCTCCCACTAGCGGACCTAGATACGCAGTATTTT; CDR3 protein: CASSSPLPLADLDTQYF
D gene: -; J gene: TRBJ2-7; clone size: many; V gene: TRBV27; CDR3 DNA: TGTGCCAGCAGTGTGCTCGACCCCTGGGGCTACGAGCAGTACTTC; CDR3 protein: CASSVLDPWGYEQYF
D gene: TRBD2; J gene: TRBJ2-1; clone size: many; V gene: TRBV7-9; CDR3 DNA: TGTGCCGGTCGCGGGAGTAATGAGCAGTTCTTC; CDR3 protein: CAGRGSNEQFF
D gene: -; J gene: TRBJ2-5; clone size: many; V gene: TRBV11-2; CDR3 DNA: TGTGCCAGCAGCTCATCCTCTTGGGGGACGGCAAACCAAGAGACCCAGTACTTC; CDR3 protein: CASSSSSWGTANQETQYF
D gene: TRBD1; J gene: TRBJ2-2; clone size: many; V gene: TRBV7-8; CDR3 DNA: TGTGCCAGCAGCTGGGACAGACTCCGTAAGGGAGAGCTGTTTTTT; CDR3 protein: CASSWDRLRKGELFF